This T cell receptor (beta chain) was captured in a study of T-cell memory formation after mild COVID-19. Overall study results and limits: The main location of contracting CD4+ clones was CM and EM, and that of contracting CD8+ clones was EMRA.

The table lists this clonotype with a count of one. Its antigen is currently unknown. The CDR3 spans 13 residues. The germline V gene has CDR1 SGHRS and CDR2 YFSETQ. The V end was cut by 4 bases, the J end by 8 bases, with 15 bases between. 5'RACE with constant-segment primers yielded barcoded, UMI-tagged TCR alpha and TCR beta cDNA libraries. TCRdb ran MiXCR on the 5' RACE reads and lists one entry per CDR3 protein. The sample shows some 300,000 distinct CDR3 sequences, 20% of them seen only once. The sequenced material came from PBMCs or a T cell subset sorted from them (not recorded which). The chain employs TRBV5-1 and TRBJ1-2, with D tentatively TRBD1 (5 bases). This sequence originates from a man aged 18 to 29 who had mild COVID-19 (a few samples of this study predate the infection). Cell type and time point are not known. CDR3 sequence reads: CASSESGSEGYTF. CDR3 coding DNA: TGCGCCAGCAGCGAGTCAGGGAGTGAGGGCTACACCTTC.